This TCR beta chain was captured by sequencing in a study of tumor-infiltrating lymphocytes in primary liver carcinoma. This CDR3 is built from 14 residues. The ends were cut back, 3 bases at V and 5 bases at J, with 13 bases in the middle. Unsorted whole blood served as the source of blood RNA, and germline DNA was extracted as well. At sampling, these chronic HBV carriers had received no treatment. The template, roughly 510 ng total RNA, yielded TCR beta cDNA made with a constant-region primer. A slightly modified ARM-PCR protocol with three nested multiplex PCR rounds produced these TCR beta libraries. Running 10 cycles apiece, the first two PCR rounds relied on TRBV1-TRBV30 forward primers together with a C-beta reverse primer. TCRdb called the multiplex PCR reads again in MiXCR, with one record for every CDR3 protein. The sample includes 250,000 to 350,000 distinct CDR3 sequences, nearly 60% of them seen just once.

V gene TRBV12-3 or TRBV12-4 combines with J gene TRBJ1-1; no clear D. Sample: peripheral blood. The receptor was isolated from a woman aged 30 to 39 with primary liver carcinoma and hepatitis B virus infection. Written as DNA, the CDR3 is TGTGCCAGCAGTTTGAGATCCCGAGGAACTGAAGCTTTCTTT. It codes for CASSLRSRGTEAFF.